This is a list of T cell receptor beta chains from one sample in a study of blood T cell repertoires in COVID-19. Assay used: immunoSEQ multiplex PCR; TCRdb lists only in-frame clones, some missing. The profile shows fewer than 200,000 clones, approximately 85% of them singletons. Sequenced: PBMCs or T cells enriched from blood (not recorded which). The receptors were sampled from a woman aged 18 to 35 who had recovered from COVID-19. CDR3s include the opening cysteine and the closing phenylalanine or tryptophan. Fields, in order: CDR3 length, V gene, J gene, clone size, D gene, CDR3 protein, CDR3 DNA. The D gene is left open where the match is weak. Size tells how often a clone was seen (once, few, many) or the class of an expanded clone, and some rows leave it out.

12	TRBV2	TRBJ2-2	NA	NA	CASTLNTGELFF	TGTGCCAGCACCTTGAACACCGGGGAGCTGTTTTTT
13	TRBV7-9	TRBJ2-7	NA	TRBD1	CASRKGQSYEQYF	TGTGCCAGCAGAAAGGGACAGTCGTACGAGCAGTACTTC
16	TRBV6-5	TRBJ1-6	NA	NA	CASSYSFDPRNSPLHF	TGTGCCAGCAGTTACTCGTTCGACCCCAGGAATTCACCCCTCCACTTT
14	TRBV30	TRBJ2-1	NA	NA	CAWSVGAGRNEQFF	TGTGCCTGGAGTGTGGGAGCAGGTAGGAATGAGCAGTTCTTC
17	TRBV27	TRBJ1-5	NA	TRBD1	CASSPRAGGLSNQPQHF	TGTGCCAGCAGTCCTAGGGCAGGGGGACTTAGCAATCAGCCCCAGCATTTT
16	TRBV6-5	TRBJ2-7	few	TRBD2	CASSYGEGHLTHEQYF	TGTGCCAGCAGTTACGGGGAGGGCCACCTGACCCACGAGCAGTACTTC
13	TRBV2	TRBJ1-1	NA	NA	CASSGGRTHEAFF	TGTGCCAGCTCGGGGGGGCGGACGCATGAAGCTTTCTTT
14	TRBV28	TRBJ1-4	NA	TRBD1	CASRAGQGSEKLFF	TGTGCCAGCAGGGCCGGACAGGGTAGTGAAAAACTGTTTTTT
16	TRBV5-5	TRBJ2-7	NA	NA	CASSFMWQGGTYEQYF	TGTGCCAGCAGCTTTATGTGGCAGGGGGGAACCTACGAGCAGTACTTC
19	TRBV6-2/TRBV6-3	TRBJ2-1	few	TRBD2	CASSYWTSGGAGASDEQFF	TGTGCCAGCAGTTATTGGACTAGCGGGGGGGCTGGGGCCAGCGATGAGCAGTTCTTC
11	TRBV24-1	TRBJ1-3	once	NA	CATSSADTIYF	TGTGCCACCAGTTCAGCGGACACCATATATTTT
12	TRBV28	TRBJ1-5	NA	NA	CASSLRSGPQHF	TGTGCCAGCAGTTTAAGGTCAGGGCCCCAGCATTTT
16	TRBV7-9	TRBJ2-1	NA	TRBD2	CASSRPETSGRNEQFF	TGTGCCAGCAGCCGACCGGAGACTAGCGGGAGAAATGAGCAGTTCTTC
16	TRBV5-4	TRBJ2-3	NA	TRBD2	CASSLSGGSRTDTQYF	TGTGCCAGCAGCTTGTCGGGGGGGAGTAGGACAGATACGCAGTATTTT
16	TRBV9	TRBJ1-4	NA	NA	CASSSRGAGDGEKLFF	TGTGCCAGCAGCTCCCGTGGGGCAGGGGACGGGGAAAAACTGTTTTTT
14	TRBV18	TRBJ1-2	once	NA	CASSPPNRVGGYTF	TGTGCCAGCTCACCACCTAACAGGGTGGGTGGCTACACCTTC
14	TRBV7-9	TRBJ2-2	NA	NA	CASSSDLATGELFF	TGTGCCAGCAGCTCCGACCTAGCTACCGGGGAGCTGTTTTTT
15	TRBV10-1	TRBJ1-1	NA	NA	CASSESGRGGTEAFF	TGCGCCAGCAGTGAGTCCGGCAGGGGCGGCACTGAAGCTTTCTTT
17	TRBV19	TRBJ1-4	NA	TRBD1	CASTPRRTGTTNEKLFF	TGTGCCAGTACCCCCAGGAGGACAGGCACAACTAATGAAAAACTGTTTTTT
16	TRBV7-2	TRBJ1-1	NA	TRBD1	CASSLAGTGLNTEAFF	TGTGCCAGCAGCCTAGCCGGGACAGGACTGAACACTGAAGCTTTCTTT
17	TRBV1	TRBJ2-3	NA	NA	CTSSHLILAGVTDTQYF	TGCACCAGCAGCCACCTCATACTAGCGGGAGTAACAGATACGCAGTATTTT
14	TRBV28	TRBJ2-5	NA	TRBD2	CASRTSGGQETQYF	TGTGCCAGCAGGACTAGCGGGGGGCAAGAGACCCAGTACTTC
14	TRBV6-5	TRBJ1-3	NA	NA	CASRQGPLDNTIYF	TGTGCCAGCAGACAGGGACCTCTTGATAACACCATATATTTT
14	TRBV28	TRBJ1-4	NA	NA	CASSLFGGNEKLFF	TGTGCCAGCAGTTTATTCGGAGGGAATGAAAAACTGTTTTTT
13	TRBV20-1	TRBJ2-1	NA	TRBD2	CSASTREFEEQFF	TGCAGTGCTAGTACGCGGGAGTTTGAGGAGCAGTTCTTC
16	TRBV28	TRBJ1-5	NA	NA	CASSTYRQDSNQPQHF	TGTGCCAGCAGTACATACCGACAGGATAGCAATCAGCCCCAGCATTTT
18	TRBV2	TRBJ2-4	NA	NA	CASSDGAGGFLTKNIQYF	TGTGCCAGCAGTGATGGGGCAGGGGGGTTCCTAACCAAAAACATTCAGTACTTC
13	TRBV6-4	TRBJ1-1	NA	NA	CATRREYNTEAFF	TGTGCCACCAGGAGGGAATACAACACTGAAGCTTTCTTT
11	TRBV20-1	TRBJ2-7	NA	NA	CSAGGTYEQYF	TGCAGTGCAGGGGGTACCTACGAGCAGTACTTC
17	TRBV6-1	TRBJ1-1	NA	TRBD1	CASSASGTGARNTEAFF	TGTGCCAGCAGTGCGTCTGGGACAGGGGCGAGGAACACTGAAGCTTTCTTT
14	TRBV18	TRBJ1-1	NA	TRBD1	CASSPPTGWTEAFF	TGTGCCAGCTCACCACCGACAGGGTGGACTGAAGCTTTCTTT
17	TRBV1	TRBJ2-1	NA	NA	CTSSQDQSSGRVFEQFF	TGCACCAGCAGCCAAGATCAGTCTAGCGGGAGAGTTTTTGAGCAGTTCTTC
11	TRBV29-1	TRBJ1-2	NA	TRBD1	CSGQGAGGYTF	TGCAGCGGCCAGGGGGCGGGGGGCTACACCTTC
16	TRBV18	TRBJ2-1	NA	TRBD2	CASSPTGTTNYNEQFF	TGTGCCAGCTCACCGACCGGGACTACTAACTACAATGAGCAGTTCTTC
12	TRBV27	TRBJ1-6	NA	NA	CASSRGNSPLHF	TGTGCCAGCAGCAGAGGTAATTCACCCCTCCACTTT
15	TRBV29-1	TRBJ1-1	NA	TRBD1	CSVEVTGQGGTEAFF	TGCAGCGTTGAAGTAACGGGACAGGGTGGAACTGAAGCTTTCTTT
15	TRBV7-9	TRBJ1-4	NA	NA	CASSPHRVLDEKLFF	TGTGCCAGCAGCCCTCACAGGGTGCTGGATGAAAAACTGTTTTTT
14	TRBV2	TRBJ2-1	NA	TRBD1	CASSEAGTGNEQFF	TGTGCCAGCAGTGAAGCGGGGACAGGGAATGAGCAGTTCTTC
12	TRBV6-5	TRBJ2-7	once	NA	CASGILGVEQYF	TGTGCCAGCGGCATATTAGGGGTCGAGCAGTACTTC
19	TRBV19	TRBJ1-1	NA	TRBD1	CASTSRVAGGSFWNTEAFF	TGTGCCAGTACCTCTAGGGTGGCAGGGGGTTCGTTCTGGAACACTGAAGCTTTCTTT
16	TRBV5-1	TRBJ2-7	NA	TRBD2	CASSGVEGGGPYEQYF	TGCGCCAGCAGCGGTGTAGAAGGCGGGGGGCCCTACGAGCAGTACTTC
15	TRBV5-4	TRBJ2-7	NA	TRBD1	CASSLGSGGVNEQYF	TGTGCCAGCAGCTTGGGTTCAGGGGGCGTCAACGAGCAGTACTTC
18	TRBV5-5	TRBJ1-4	NA	TRBD1	CASRVMTGASLRGEKLFF	TGTGCCAGCAGGGTTATGACAGGGGCTTCCTTGCGTGGTGAAAAACTGTTTTTT
17	TRBV13	TRBJ2-3	NA	TRBD2	CASTPSSGSPSTDTQYF	TGTGCCAGCACCCCCTCTAGCGGGAGCCCTAGCACAGATACGCAGTATTTT
15	TRBV6-5	TRBJ1-2	NA	TRBD1	CASSYSVEGAGGYTF	TGTGCCAGCAGTTACTCTGTTGAGGGGGCGGGTGGCTACACCTTC
14	TRBV6-5	TRBJ2-7	once	TRBD1	CASAQGDNFDEQYF	TGTGCCAGCGCCCAGGGGGACAATTTCGACGAGCAGTACTTC
13	TRBV10-3	TRBJ2-2	NA	NA	CAISASQLGELFF	TGTGCCATCAGTGCCTCCCAGTTGGGGGAGCTGTTTTTT